A selection of T cell receptor beta chains follows, all from one sample in a study of T-cell reconstitution after alpha-beta-depleted transplantation in children. One entry per CDR3 protein, called by TCRdb with MiXCR from the PCR reads. The table records under 250,000 distinct CDR3 sequences, approximately 24% of them present only once. Sequencing was performed on PBMCs, mostly from graft donor cells, taken 360 days after TCRalphabeta/CD19-depleted stem cell transplant. All receptors come from a female patient between 2 and 10 years old who had a stem cell transplant for congenital amegakaryocytic thrombocytopenia, so the T cells may come from the graft donor. Both conserved end residues are part of each CDR3. D genes are given only for firm matches. Clone sizes are given selectively: once, few, many, or a class where the clone is expanded.

>NA|TRBJ2-1|TRBV5-1|NA
TGCGCCAGCAGCTTCAGAAGCCGACCCACCGCTGAGCAGTTCTTC
CASSFRSRPTAEQFF
>few|TRBJ1-6|TRBV29-1|NA
TGCAGCGTCCGGGTCGAAGAGAGCTCCTATAATTCACCCCTCCACTTT
CSVRVEESSYNSPLHF
>NA|TRBJ2-5|TRBV10-3|NA
TGTGCCATCCGGAGGGACCTCTTCGGGACCCAGTACTTC
CAIRRDLFGTQYF
>NA|TRBJ2-7|TRBV2|NA
TGTGCCAGCAGTGGGGACCACAGGAGGGTCTACGAGCAGTACTTC
CASSGDHRRVYEQYF
>few|TRBJ2-3|TRBV29-1|TRBD1
TGCAGCGTTGGGACAGGGTGGCCAGATACGCAGTATTTT
CSVGTGWPDTQYF
>few|TRBJ1-3|TRBV3-1|TRBD1
TGTGCCAGCAGCCAGGGACAGTTGCTTTACTTCTCTGGAAACACCATATATTTT
CASSQGQLLYFSGNTIYF
>few|TRBJ1-3|TRBV4-1|TRBD1
TGCGCCAGCAGCCAAGTAGGAGGGGGCTATTCTGGAAACACCATATATTTT
CASSQVGGGYSGNTIYF
>NA|TRBJ1-1|TRBV6-5|NA
TGTGCCAGCAGGAGGACGGAAAGTGAAGCTTTCTTT
CASRRTESEAFF
>NA|TRBJ1-4|TRBV20-1|NA
TGCAGTGCTAGATCATGGACGGGAACAACTAATGAAAAACTGTTTTTT
CSARSWTGTTNEKLFF
>NA|TRBJ2-5|TRBV7-8|NA
TGTGCCGCCACAATTGGGGAGACCCAGTACTTC
CAATIGETQYF
>NA|TRBJ2-7|TRBV5-1|NA
TGCGCCAGCAGCTTGGAGGCGGCGGGGGAGCAGTACTTC
CASSLEAAGEQYF
>NA|TRBJ1-1|TRBV30|TRBD1
TGTGCCTGGAGTATACCGACAGGGAACAGGATTGAAGCTTTCTTT
CAWSIPTGNRIEAFF
>NA|TRBJ2-7|TRBV28|TRBD2
TGTGCCAGCAGTTTTTGGCTAGCGGGATTTTACGAGCAGTACTTC
CASSFWLAGFYEQYF
>NA|TRBJ2-7|TRBV4-1|NA
TGCGCCAGCAGCCAAGAAGCAGGAGTTTTCACCTACGAGCAGTACTTC
CASSQEAGVFTYEQYF
>NA|TRBJ2-3|TRBV7-2|NA
TGTGCCAGCAGCTTAGCCGGGATCACAGATACGCAGTATTTT
CASSLAGITDTQYF
>NA|TRBJ2-2|TRBV9|NA
TGTGCCAGCAGCGTAGGCAGGGTGGTCACCGGGGAGCTGTTTTTT
CASSVGRVVTGELFF
>few|TRBJ2-7|TRBV12-3/TRBV12-4|TRBD2
TGTGCCAGCAGTGCCCGCCGGCTAGCGGGGTTCTACGAGCAGTACTTC
CASSARRLAGFYEQYF
>few|TRBJ2-1|TRBV2|NA
TGTGCCAGCAGTGAAGGGGGCCCCAATGAGCAGTTCTTC
CASSEGGPNEQFF
>NA|TRBJ2-1|TRBV10-3|TRBD2
TGTGCCATCAGGGATCAGGGACTAGCGGGGGGATTGCGTTACAATGAGCAGTTCTTC
CAIRDQGLAGGLRYNEQFF
>few|TRBJ2-1|TRBV12-3/TRBV12-4|TRBD2
TGTGCCAGCAGTTCCCGCCGGGGGAGTAGCGGGAGTCTTTACAATGAGCAGTTCTTC
CASSSRRGSSGSLYNEQFF
>NA|TRBJ2-1|TRBV20-1|NA
TGCAGTGCTAGAGATATTGACTCCTACAATGAGCAGTTCTTC
CSARDIDSYNEQFF
>NA|TRBJ2-2|TRBV2|TRBD1
TGTGCCAGCAAGACAGGGCCCTATGCCGGGGAGCTGTTTTTT
CASKTGPYAGELFF
>NA|TRBJ2-7|TRBV4-1|NA
TGCGCCAGCAGCCAATCCGCAAATTCCTACGAGCAGTACTTC
CASSQSANSYEQYF
>few|TRBJ2-5|TRBV28|NA
TGTGCCAGCAGTAGTGGGGAGACTAGGGTCTTC
CASSSGETRVF
>few|TRBJ2-7|TRBV28|TRBD2
TGTGCCAGCAGTGGACTAGCGGAAACCTCCTACGAGCAGTACTTC
CASSGLAETSYEQYF
>NA|TRBJ2-3|TRBV6-2/TRBV6-3|TRBD2
TGTGCCAGCAGTTACGGACTAGCGGGATCCTACACAGATACGCAGTATTTT
CASSYGLAGSYTDTQYF
>many|TRBJ2-2|TRBV12-3/TRBV12-4|NA
TGTGCCAGCAGCCTTCACACCGGGGAGCTGTTTTTT
CASSLHTGELFF
>few|TRBJ2-3|TRBV2|TRBD1
TGTGCCAGCAGTAGGGACAGGGACACAGATACGCAGTATTTT
CASSRDRDTDTQYF
>few|TRBJ2-3|TRBV4-1|NA
TGCGCCAGCAGCCCCAAAGAGAACTCTAACACAGATACGCAGTATTTT
CASSPKENSNTDTQYF
>NA|TRBJ2-7|TRBV11-1|TRBD2
TGTGCCAGCAGCTCCAACCAGGGACTAACGGGCGAGCAGTACTTC
CASSSNQGLTGEQYF
>NA|TRBJ2-3|TRBV5-1|NA
TGCGCCAGCGGTGAACTCTCCTCCACAGATACGCAGTATTTT
CASGELSSTDTQYF
>NA|TRBJ2-7|TRBV4-1|TRBD1
TGCGCCAGCAGCCCCCGGACAGGATACCTTTGGAGTACCTCCTACGAGCAGTACTTC
CASSPRTGYLWSTSYEQYF
>NA|TRBJ2-1|TRBV7-9|TRBD1
TGTGCCAGCAGCCCCAGGGGGCCCTACAATGAGCAGTTCTTC
CASSPRGPYNEQFF
>few|TRBJ1-5|TRBV4-1|NA
TGCGCCAGCAGCCAAGTTTTGCGCAATCAGCCCCAGCATTTT
CASSQVLRNQPQHF
>few|TRBJ2-1|TRBV27|NA
TGTGCCAGCAGTTTTCAGGCTGGTGAGCAGTTCTTC
CASSFQAGEQFF
>NA|TRBJ1-2|TRBV10-3|NA
TGTGCCTCATATCTAGCAGGACGAGATGGCTACACCTTC
CASYLAGRDGYTF
>NA|TRBJ2-7|TRBV6-5|TRBD1
TGTGCCAGCAGCTACACGACAGGGGTAAGCGAGCAGTACTTC
CASSYTTGVSEQYF
>few|TRBJ2-2|TRBV10-3|NA
TGTGCCATCAGTGAGTCGACATGGGGTACGAACACCGGGGAGCTGTTTTTT
CAISESTWGTNTGELFF
>NA|TRBJ2-7|TRBV13|TRBD2
TGTGCCAGCAGCCAGGGTAGCGGGAACTACGAGCAGTACTTC
CASSQGSGNYEQYF
>few|TRBJ1-4|TRBV12-3/TRBV12-4|TRBD1
TGTGCCAGCAGCCGACAGGGGGGCCGTGGGCTGTTTTTT
CASSRQGGRGLFF
>few|TRBJ2-3|TRBV5-1|TRBD2
TGCGCCAGCAGCTTGGCCGGACTAGCGGGAGGCGTCAGAACAGATACGCAGTATTTT
CASSLAGLAGGVRTDTQYF
>few|TRBJ1-3|TRBV10-3|NA
TGTGCCATCAGTGAGTCATGGGGCTCTGGAAACACCATATATTTT
CAISESWGSGNTIYF
>few|TRBJ1-3|TRBV20-1|NA
TGCAGTGCTAGAGGGGTGGACACCATATATTTT
CSARGVDTIYF
>few|TRBJ2-3|TRBV6-2/TRBV6-3|TRBD2
TGTGCCAGCAGCTCCCTAGCGGGAGGGCCGAGCACAGATACGCAGTATTTT
CASSSLAGGPSTDTQYF
>NA|TRBJ2-7|TRBV12-3/TRBV12-4|TRBD2
TGTGCCAGCAGCACGGGACTAGCGGGTGCCTCCTACGAGCAGTACTTC
CASSTGLAGASYEQYF
>NA|TRBJ1-3|TRBV6-1|NA
TGTGCCAGCAGGGTGACTGGAAACACCATATATTTT
CASRVTGNTIYF
>NA|TRBJ2-7|TRBV20-1|TRBD2
TGCAGTGCTATTCGCGGGAGGTTCGACGAGCAGTACTTC
CSAIRGRFDEQYF
>NA|TRBJ2-1|TRBV14|TRBD2
TGTGCCAGCAGCTCATGGACTAGCGGGAGCTCCTACAATGAGCAGTTCTTC
CASSSWTSGSSYNEQFF
>NA|TRBJ2-7|TRBV20-1|TRBD1
TGCAGTGCTAGTCCAGGGACAGGGTCGAATGAGCAGTACTTC
CSASPGTGSNEQYF
>few|TRBJ1-1|TRBV2|NA
TGTGCCAGCAGTGAAGAGCGCTGGGACACTGAAGCTTTCTTT
CASSEERWDTEAFF
>NA|TRBJ2-1|TRBV10-3|NA
TGTGCCATCAGTGCGAGGGGGGGTTACAATGAGCAGTTCTTC
CAISARGGYNEQFF
>NA|TRBJ2-3|TRBV11-2|NA
TGTGCCAGCAGCTCGGAGTGGGGGGCAGATACGCAGTATTTT
CASSSEWGADTQYF
>NA|TRBJ1-5|TRBV6-2/TRBV6-3|NA
TGTGCCAGCAGTTACGTCGCAGGGGATAGCAATCAGCCCCAGCATTTT
CASSYVAGDSNQPQHF
>few|TRBJ1-2|TRBV2|NA
TGTGCCAGCCCCCCGGACAGAGAAAAGGACGGCTACACCTTC
CASPPDREKDGYTF
>once|TRBJ2-7|TRBV7-2|NA
TGTGCCAGCAGCTTACGAGAGCGGCCCTCCTACGAGCAGTACTTC
CASSLRERPSYEQYF